Below, one T cell receptor beta chain is given with its context. The data stem from a study of blood T cell repertoires in COVID-19. Study summary: From T cells, B-cell-depleted T cells, or PBMCs came the material, which was cDNA or gDNA.

Method: immunoSEQ multiplex PCR; TCRdb's copy keeps in-frame clones and lacks some. The table records some 350,000 clones, 85% to 90% of them present only once. Specimen: PBMCs or T cells enriched from blood (not recorded which). The receptor was derived from a young man who had recovered from COVID-19.

CDR3 in amino acids: CASSSAGGAGYEQYF. The CDR3 DNA follows: TGTGCCAGCAGCTCCGCAGGGGGCGCGGGCTACGAGCAGTACTTC. This sequence joins TRBV7-9 and TRBJ2-7, with 8 bases lining up with TRBD1. This CDR3 region has 15 residues. Looked up from germline, CDR1 is SEHNR and CDR2 is FQNEAQ (reference sequence). Losses at the gene ends were 4 bases for V and 3 bases for J; bases not matched to a gene: 8.